The rows below give T cell receptor beta chains drawn from one sample of a study of T cell responses to AZD1222 COVID-19 vaccine. Profiling relied on immunoSEQ multiplex PCR, and the TCRdb table lists in-frame clones only, not all of them. The data contain fewer than 80,000 clones, approximately 88% of them singletons. Source: peripheral blood, taken 28 days after the second dose of the MenACWY control vaccine. The receptors were gathered from an adult who received the MenACWY meningococcal vaccine as a control. CDR3s include the opening cysteine and the closing phenylalanine or tryptophan. A D gene is named only where the DNA matches it firmly. Size tells how often a clone was seen (once, few, many) or the class of an expanded clone, and some rows leave it out.

V gene	D gene	clone size	J gene	CDR3 DNA	CDR3 protein
TRBV24-1	.	.	TRBJ2-3	TGTGCCACCAGTGATAACGGTGGGCCAGGGGTTGATACGCAGTATTTT	CATSDNGGPGVDTQYF
TRBV7-9	TRBD2	.	TRBJ2-3	TGTGCCAGCAGCATGACTAGCGGGGCAGATACGCAGTATTTT	CASSMTSGADTQYF
TRBV4-2	.	.	TRBJ1-1	TGTGCCAGCAGAGAAAAGGGGGAAGCGGACACTGAAGCTTTCTTT	CASREKGEADTEAFF
TRBV7-8	TRBD1	few	TRBJ1-5	TGTGCCAGCAGCTTAGCGCTGGGGGAGGGGGCAGGTCAGCCCCAGCATTTT	CASSLALGEGAGQPQHF
TRBV5-4	TRBD1	.	TRBJ1-2	TGTGCCAGCAGTTGGGACAGGGGTCATGATGGCTACACCTTC	CASSWDRGHDGYTF
TRBV7-9	.	.	TRBJ2-3	TGTGCCAGCAGCTATTTCGCGTCCGCCGGCGGAGATACGCAGTATTTT	CASSYFASAGGDTQYF
TRBV7-9	.	.	TRBJ1-4	TGTGCCAGCAGCTTAGGGGAATCAACTAATGAAAAACTGTTTTTT	CASSLGESTNEKLFF
TRBV4-2	.	.	TRBJ2-5	TGTGCCAGCAGCCCCATGGGACGGGTGGGAGAGACCCAGTACTTC	CASSPMGRVGETQYF
TRBV6-2/TRBV6-3	TRBD2	once	TRBJ2-7	TGTGCCAGCAGTTACGCGGGGGCCTACGAGCAGTACTTC	CASSYAGAYEQYF
TRBV3-1/TRBV3-2	.	.	TRBJ1-2	TGTGCCAGCAGCAAGGGAATCCGCACCTTC	CASSKGIRTF
TRBV5-1	.	once	TRBJ2-5	TGCGCCAGCAGCGCCAAACGGGGAGAGTACCAAGAGACCCAGTACTTC	CASSAKRGEYQETQYF
TRBV4-1	.	.	TRBJ2-7	TGCGCCAGCAGCCCGCCGACTGATACCTACGAGCAGTACTTC	CASSPPTDTYEQYF
TRBV6-2/TRBV6-3	.	.	TRBJ2-7	TGTGCCAGCAGTCTTAACCCGGCGGGGAGCGAGCAGTACTTC	CASSLNPAGSEQYF
TRBV2	.	few	TRBJ1-4	TGTGCCAGCAGCCAGGGTTCAACTAATGAAAAACTGTTTTTT	CASSQGSTNEKLFF
TRBV6-5	.	.	TRBJ1-3	TGTGCCAGCAGAGCGTCGGGGTCTGGAAACACCATATATTTT	CASRASGSGNTIYF
TRBV27	.	.	TRBJ1-6	TGTGCCAGCAGTTTCCAGGCCCATAATTCACCCCTCCACTTT	CASSFQAHNSPLHF
TRBV7-2	TRBD2	.	TRBJ2-7	TGTGCCAGCAGCTTACTTCCGACTAGCGGGGTAAGCTCCTACGAGCAGTACTTC	CASSLLPTSGVSSYEQYF
TRBV7-8	.	.	TRBJ2-2	TGTGCCAGCAGCTTAGATCAGAACACCGGGGAGCTGTTTTTT	CASSLDQNTGELFF
TRBV2	.	.	TRBJ1-1	TGTGCCAGCAGTGAACGAACTCAGAACACTGAAGCTTTCTTT	CASSERTQNTEAFF
TRBV19	.	.	TRBJ1-2	TGTGCCAGTAGTAGACCCCTCGGGGATGCGGGCGGCTACACCTTC	CASSRPLGDAGGYTF
TRBV10-3	.	.	TRBJ1-1	TGTGCCATCAGTGAGAGGGGATCGACTGAAGCTTTCTTT	CAISERGSTEAFF
TRBV19	.	.	TRBJ1-2	TGTGCCAGTAGTACCGTTCTACAGGGAGGTGGCTACACCTTC	CASSTVLQGGGYTF
TRBV6-2/TRBV6-3	.	.	TRBJ1-6	TGTGCCAGCAGTTTGGAACCTAATAATTCACCCCTCCACTTT	CASSLEPNNSPLHF
TRBV2	.	.	TRBJ1-2	TGTGCCAGCAACGAGAGGAGCAAGGGTAACTATGGCTACACCTTC	CASNERSKGNYGYTF
TRBV12-3/TRBV12-4	TRBD1	once	TRBJ1-2	TGTGCCAGCAGGGGACAGTGGACGGATGGCTACACCTTC	CASRGQWTDGYTF
TRBV29-1	.	.	TRBJ2-7	TGCAGCGTTACAGGAGAAGGCCTCGAGCAGTACTTC	CSVTGEGLEQYF
TRBV7-8	.	.	TRBJ1-3	TGTGCCAGCAGCTTAGGTTGGGGAACTGGAAACACCATATATTTT	CASSLGWGTGNTIYF
TRBV19	TRBD2	.	TRBJ2-3	TGTGCCAGTAGTATAAGGCCTAGCGGGGGGGCCCCCACAGATACGCAGTATTTT	CASSIRPSGGAPTDTQYF
TRBV15	.	.	TRBJ1-1	TGTGCCACCAGCAGAGATCCGGTGAACACTGAAGCTTTCTTT	CATSRDPVNTEAFF
TRBV9	TRBD1	.	TRBJ2-7	TGTGCCAGCAGCATCCAAACAGGGGGGACCTACGAGCAGTACTTC	CASSIQTGGTYEQYF
TRBV2	.	once	TRBJ1-4	TGTGCCAGCCGTCGGACAGATGAAAAACTGTTTTTT	CASRRTDEKLFF
TRBV19	.	.	TRBJ2-3	TGTGCCAGTAACTATGGGGGTGGGGGAGATACGCAGTATTTT	CASNYGGGGDTQYF